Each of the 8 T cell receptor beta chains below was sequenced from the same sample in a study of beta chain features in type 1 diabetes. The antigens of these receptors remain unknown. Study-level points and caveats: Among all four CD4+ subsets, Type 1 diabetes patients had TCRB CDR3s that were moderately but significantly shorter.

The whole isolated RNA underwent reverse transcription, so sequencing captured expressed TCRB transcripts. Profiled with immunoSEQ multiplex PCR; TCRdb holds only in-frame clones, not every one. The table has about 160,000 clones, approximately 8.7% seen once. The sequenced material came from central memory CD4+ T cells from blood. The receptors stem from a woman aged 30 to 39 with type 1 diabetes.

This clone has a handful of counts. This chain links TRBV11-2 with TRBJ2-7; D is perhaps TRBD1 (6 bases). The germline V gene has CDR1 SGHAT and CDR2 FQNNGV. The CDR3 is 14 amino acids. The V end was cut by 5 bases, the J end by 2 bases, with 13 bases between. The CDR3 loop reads CASSPGQLAYEQYF. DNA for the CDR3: TGTGCCAGCAGCCCCGGACAGCTAGCCTACGAGCAGTACTTC.

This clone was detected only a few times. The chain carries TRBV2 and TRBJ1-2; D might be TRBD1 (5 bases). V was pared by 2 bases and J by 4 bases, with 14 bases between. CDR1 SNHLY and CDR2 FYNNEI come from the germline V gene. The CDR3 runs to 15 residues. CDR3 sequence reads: CASSELQTTAYGYTF. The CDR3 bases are TGTGCCAGCAGTGAATTACAGACGACAGCCTATGGCTACACCTTC.

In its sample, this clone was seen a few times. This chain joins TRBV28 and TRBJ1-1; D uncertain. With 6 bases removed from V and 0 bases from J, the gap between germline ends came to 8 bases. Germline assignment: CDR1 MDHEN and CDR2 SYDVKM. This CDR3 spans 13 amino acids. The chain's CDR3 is CASSGWVNTEAFF. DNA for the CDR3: TGTGCCAGCAGCGGGTGGGTGAACACTGAAGCTTTCTTT.

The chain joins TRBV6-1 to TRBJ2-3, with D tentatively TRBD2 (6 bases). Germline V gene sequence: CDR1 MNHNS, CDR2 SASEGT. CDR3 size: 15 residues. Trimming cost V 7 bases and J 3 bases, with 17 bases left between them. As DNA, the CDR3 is TGTGCCAGCAAGGAGGGAGGAAGGTGGACAGATACGCAGTATTTT. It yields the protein CASKEGGRWTDTQYF.

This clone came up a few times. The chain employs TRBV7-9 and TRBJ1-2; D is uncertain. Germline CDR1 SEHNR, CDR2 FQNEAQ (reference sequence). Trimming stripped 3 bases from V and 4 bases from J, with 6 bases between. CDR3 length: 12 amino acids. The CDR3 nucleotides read TGTGCCAGCAGCTTCACAGTCTATGGCTACACCTTC. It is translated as CASSFTVYGYTF.

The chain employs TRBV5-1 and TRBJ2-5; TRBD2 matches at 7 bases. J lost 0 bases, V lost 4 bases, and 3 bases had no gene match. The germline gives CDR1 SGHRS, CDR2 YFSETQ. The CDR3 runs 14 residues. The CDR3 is CASSPGGNQETQYF. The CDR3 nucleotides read TGCGCCAGCAGCCCGGGGGGAAACCAAGAGACCCAGTACTTC.

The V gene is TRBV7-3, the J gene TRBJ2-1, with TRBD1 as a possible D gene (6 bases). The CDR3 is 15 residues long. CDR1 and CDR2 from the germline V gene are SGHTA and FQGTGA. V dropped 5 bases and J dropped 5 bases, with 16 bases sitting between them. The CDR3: CASSLQAGANNEQFF. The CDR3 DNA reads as TGTGCCAGCAGCCTCCAGGCAGGGGCCAACAATGAGCAGTTCTTC.

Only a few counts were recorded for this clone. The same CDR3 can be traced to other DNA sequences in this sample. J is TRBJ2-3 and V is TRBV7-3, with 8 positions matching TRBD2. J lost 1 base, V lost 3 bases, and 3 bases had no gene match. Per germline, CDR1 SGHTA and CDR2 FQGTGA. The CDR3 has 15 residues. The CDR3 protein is CASSLTLAGTDTQYF. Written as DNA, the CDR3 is TGTGCCAGCAGCTTGACACTAGCGGGCACAGATACGCAGTATTTT.